These T cell receptor beta chains were read from a single sample in a study of blood T cell repertoires in COVID-19. The repertoire was sequenced with immunoSEQ multiplex PCR; TCRdb's copy has only in-frame clones and lacks some. The sample yields around 150,000 clones, about 87% seen once. Sequencing used peripheral blood. The receptors shown here come from a man in his forties or fifties with active COVID-19. Both conserved end residues are part of each CDR3. D genes are given only for firm matches. Clone size is shown for a subset of rows, as once, few, many or a class of expanded clone.

j_call,v_call,clone_size,d_call,cdr3_nt,cdr3_aa
TRBJ2-2,TRBV5-4,-,-,TGTGCCAGCAGCCTAAAGACAGCCGGGGAGCTGTTTTTT,CASSLKTAGELFF
TRBJ1-5,TRBV6-5,-,-,TGTGTAACAGGGACGTTGCAGCCCCAGCATTTT,CVTGTLQPQHF
TRBJ1-2,TRBV2,-,-,TGTGCCAGCAGTGAAGCCAACAGAGTCTATGGCTACACCTTC,CASSEANRVYGYTF
TRBJ1-1,TRBV5-6,-,-,TGTGCCAGCAGCCCGACAGGCCACTCGGGAGCTTTCTTT,CASSPTGHSGAFF
TRBJ2-3,TRBV7-8,-,TRBD1,TGTGCCAGCAGCCTAACAGACAGGGGATCGGATACGCAGTATTTT,CASSLTDRGSDTQYF
TRBJ2-7,TRBV7-2,-,-,TGTGCCAGCAGCTTAGTGAATAGCGCTCCCTACGAGCAGTACTTC,CASSLVNSAPYEQYF
TRBJ1-6,TRBV6-6,-,TRBD1,TGTGCCAGCAGGGAGGGACAGTTGCCCCTCCACTTT,CASREGQLPLHF
TRBJ2-5,TRBV2,-,-,TGTGCCAGCAGTGAAGCGGAGTGGGAGACCCAGTACTTC,CASSEAEWETQYF
TRBJ1-2,TRBV19,-,TRBD1,TGTGCCAGTTTACGACGTACACAGGGGGTAGATGGCTACACCTTC,CASLRRTQGVDGYTF
TRBJ2-3,TRBV6-5,-,-,TGTGCCAGCAGTTACCTCGGGGATAGTAGCACAGATACGCAGTATTTT,CASSYLGDSSTDTQYF
TRBJ2-3,TRBV5-8,few,-,TGTGCCAGCCCAAATCGTCCAGGGTTGGTCACAGATACGCAGTATTTT,CASPNRPGLVTDTQYF
TRBJ1-1,TRBV29-1,-,-,TGCAGCGTGCGGGCGGGGCTAAACACTGAAGCTTTCTTT,CSVRAGLNTEAFF
TRBJ1-3,TRBV30,-,-,TGTGCCTGGAGTGCAGGGTACTCTGGAAACACCATATATTTT,CAWSAGYSGNTIYF
TRBJ2-5,TRBV6-5,once,TRBD2,TGTGCCAGCAGTCCGGGACTAGCGGCAAAAGAGACCCAGTACTTC,CASSPGLAAKETQYF
TRBJ2-1,TRBV9,many,TRBD2,TGTGCCAGCAGCGTAGGGATCGGGACTAGCGGGGCCTACAATGAGCAGTTCTTC,CASSVGIGTSGAYNEQFF
TRBJ1-1,TRBV30,-,TRBD1,TGTGCCTGGAGTATTGACAGGGGATGGACTGAAGCTTTCTTT,CAWSIDRGWTEAFF
TRBJ2-7,TRBV7-8,once,-,TGTGCCAGCAGAGCAGAGGGAGGCCGCTCCTACGAGCAGTACTTC,CASRAEGGRSYEQYF
TRBJ1-4,TRBV10-2,-,-,TGCGCCAGCAGTGGGATTACAGGGTTAAATGAAAAACTGTTTTTT,CASSGITGLNEKLFF
TRBJ2-1,TRBV20-1,-,-,TGCAGTGCTAGTAGGGCGGGGGCAAACTACGGTGAGCAGTTCTTC,CSASRAGANYGEQFF
TRBJ1-2,TRBV5-4,-,-,TGTGCCAGCAGCTTGGCCGGAACAGTCGATGGCTACACCTTC,CASSLAGTVDGYTF
TRBJ2-5,TRBV11-2,-,TRBD2,TGTGCCAGCAGCTTGAGCGGGGGGTCCCAAGAGACCCAGTACTTC,CASSLSGGSQETQYF
TRBJ1-4,TRBV30,-,-,TGTGCCTGGATACTAGGGATACCGGGTGAAAAACTGTTTTTT,CAWILGIPGEKLFF
TRBJ2-7,TRBV9,-,-,TGTGCCAGCAGCGGGGGGCAGGGGAGTTCCTACGAGCAGTACTTC,CASSGGQGSSYEQYF
TRBJ1-5,TRBV5-6,-,-,TGTGCCAGCAGCACACAGGGTAACAATCAGCCCCAGCATTTT,CASSTQGNNQPQHF
TRBJ1-6,TRBV9,once,TRBD1,TGTGCCAGCAGCGGACAGGGAAGCGCCTATAATTCACCCCTCCACTTT,CASSGQGSAYNSPLHF
TRBJ1-4,TRBV5-1,-,-,TGCGCCAGCAGCCCTGAGTATGCAACTAATGAAAAACTGTTTTTT,CASSPEYATNEKLFF
TRBJ1-1,TRBV12-3/TRBV12-4,-,-,TGTGCCAGCAGCCGGACCCCGAGGGCTGAAGCTTTCTTT,CASSRTPRAEAFF
TRBJ2-7,TRBV7-6,-,TRBD1,TGTGCCAGCAGCCCTCGGGACAGGGGCTTAGAGCAGTACTTC,CASSPRDRGLEQYF
TRBJ1-1,TRBV7-3,-,-,TGTGCCAGCAGCCCGGAGGGGAACACTGAAGCTTTCTTT,CASSPEGNTEAFF
TRBJ1-6,TRBV9,-,TRBD1,TGTGCCAGCAGCGTAGCACCCAGACAGGGATCGGATTCACCCCTCCACTTT,CASSVAPRQGSDSPLHF
TRBJ2-3,TRBV19,-,TRBD1,TGTGCCAGTAGTTCCCGGGACAGGTACACAGATACGCAGTATTTT,CASSSRDRYTDTQYF
TRBJ1-2,TRBV5-4,-,-,TGTGCCAGCAGCCAGCAAGGGCGGGATGGCTACACCTTC,CASSQQGRDGYTF
TRBJ2-3,TRBV7-2,-,-,TGTGCCAGCAGCTTAGACAGACCTGGCACAGATACGCAGTATTTT,CASSLDRPGTDTQYF
TRBJ2-1,TRBV11-2,-,TRBD2,TGTGCCAGCAGCTTGGCCCAACGGGGGGGGAGGAATGAGCAGTTCTTC,CASSLAQRGGRNEQFF
TRBJ2-3,TRBV9,-,TRBD2,TGTGCCAGCAGCTCCGGGGGGACAGATACGCAGTATTTT,CASSSGGTDTQYF
TRBJ2-7,TRBV7-2,-,TRBD1,TGTGCCAGCAGCCTACCCGGGACAGTCTACGAGCAGTACTTC,CASSLPGTVYEQYF
TRBJ1-2,TRBV6-5,few,-,TGTGCCAGCAGTTACTCCCCAAGGGGGGGCTACACCTTC,CASSYSPRGGYTF
TRBJ1-1,TRBV21-1,-,-,TGTGCCAGCAGCAAATGGAATGACTCGGGCACTGAAGCTTTCTTT,CASSKWNDSGTEAFF
TRBJ2-5,TRBV7-7,-,-,TGTGCCAGCAGCTCCGGGCAGGGGAGAGGAGAGACCCAGTACTTC,CASSSGQGRGETQYF
TRBJ1-3,TRBV9,-,-,TGTGCCAGCAGCCCTGGGGGGGTCCGCCCCACCATATATTTT,CASSPGGVRPTIYF
TRBJ2-3,TRBV10-3,-,-,TGTGCCATCAGAGGACTCTACACAGATACGCAGTATTTT,CAIRGLYTDTQYF